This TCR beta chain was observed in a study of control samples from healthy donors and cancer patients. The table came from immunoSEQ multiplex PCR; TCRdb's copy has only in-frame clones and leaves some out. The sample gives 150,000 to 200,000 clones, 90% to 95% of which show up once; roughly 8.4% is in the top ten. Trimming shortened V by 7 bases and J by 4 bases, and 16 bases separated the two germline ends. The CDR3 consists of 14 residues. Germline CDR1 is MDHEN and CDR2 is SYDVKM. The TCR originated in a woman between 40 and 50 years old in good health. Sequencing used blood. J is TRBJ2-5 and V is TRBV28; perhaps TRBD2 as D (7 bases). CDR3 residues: CASKGGQEGETQYF. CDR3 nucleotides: TGTGCCAGCAAGGGGGGGCAGGAGGGAGAGACCCAGTACTTC.